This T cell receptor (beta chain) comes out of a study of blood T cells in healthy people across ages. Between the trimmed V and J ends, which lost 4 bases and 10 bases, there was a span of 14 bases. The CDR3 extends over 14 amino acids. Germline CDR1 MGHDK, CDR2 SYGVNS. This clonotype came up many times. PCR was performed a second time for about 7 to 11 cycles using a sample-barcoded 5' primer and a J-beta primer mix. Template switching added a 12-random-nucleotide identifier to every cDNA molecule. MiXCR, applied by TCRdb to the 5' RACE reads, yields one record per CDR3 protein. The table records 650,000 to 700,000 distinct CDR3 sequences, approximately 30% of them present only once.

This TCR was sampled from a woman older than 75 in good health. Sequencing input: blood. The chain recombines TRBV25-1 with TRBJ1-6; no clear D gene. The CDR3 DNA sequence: TGTGCCAGCAGTGTAGGTCCTAGTAGCTCACCCCTCCACTTT. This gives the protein CASSVGPSSSPLHF. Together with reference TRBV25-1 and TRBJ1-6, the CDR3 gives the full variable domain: EADIYQTPRYLVIGTGKKITLECSQTMGHDKMYWYQQDPGMELHLIHYSYGVNSTEKGDLSSESTVSRIRTEHFPLTLESARPSHTSQYLCASSVGPSSSPLHFGNGTRLTVT.